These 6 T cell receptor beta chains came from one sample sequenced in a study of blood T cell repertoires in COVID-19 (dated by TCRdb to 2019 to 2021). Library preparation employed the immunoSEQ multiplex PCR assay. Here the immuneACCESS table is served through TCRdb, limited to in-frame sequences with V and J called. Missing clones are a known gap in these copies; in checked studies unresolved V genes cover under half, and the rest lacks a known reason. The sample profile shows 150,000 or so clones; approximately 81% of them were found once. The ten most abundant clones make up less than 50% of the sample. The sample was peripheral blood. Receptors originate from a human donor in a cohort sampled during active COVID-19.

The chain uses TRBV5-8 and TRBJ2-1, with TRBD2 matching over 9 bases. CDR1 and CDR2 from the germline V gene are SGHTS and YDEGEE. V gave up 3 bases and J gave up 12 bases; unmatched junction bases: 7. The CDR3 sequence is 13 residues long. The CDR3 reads CASSSTIAGVQFF. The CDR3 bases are TGTGCCAGCAGCTCTACGATAGCGGGAGTGCAGTTCTTC. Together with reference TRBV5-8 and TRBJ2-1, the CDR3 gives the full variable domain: EAGVTQSPTHLIKTRGQQATLRCSPISGHTSVYWYQQALGLGLQFLLWYDEGEERNRGNFPPRFSGRQFPNYSSELNVNALELEDSALYLCASSSTIAGVQFFGPGTRLTVL.

The CDR3 spells CASSSNAGTGNQPQHF. Written as DNA, the CDR3 is TGTGCCAGCTCCTCAAACGCCGGGACAGGCAATCAGCCCCAGCATTTT. This chain joins TRBV18 and TRBJ1-5, with 7 bases matching TRBD1. J lost 2 bases, V lost 6 bases, and 10 bases had no gene match. The CDR3 spans 16 residues. Per germline, CDR1 KGHSH and CDR2 LQKENI.

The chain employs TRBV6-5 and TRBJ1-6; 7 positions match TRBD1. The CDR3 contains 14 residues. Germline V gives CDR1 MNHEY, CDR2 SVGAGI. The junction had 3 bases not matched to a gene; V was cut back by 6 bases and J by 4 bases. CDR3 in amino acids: CASSRDSYNSPLHF. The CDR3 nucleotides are TGTGCCAGCAGCAGGGACAGTTATAATTCACCCCTCCACTTT.

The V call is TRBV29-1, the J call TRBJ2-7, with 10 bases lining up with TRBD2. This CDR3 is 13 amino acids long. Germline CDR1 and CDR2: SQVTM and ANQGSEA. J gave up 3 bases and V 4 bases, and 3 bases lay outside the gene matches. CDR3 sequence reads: CSVVTSGVYEQYF. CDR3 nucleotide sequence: TGCAGCGTTGTCACTAGCGGGGTCTACGAGCAGTACTTC.

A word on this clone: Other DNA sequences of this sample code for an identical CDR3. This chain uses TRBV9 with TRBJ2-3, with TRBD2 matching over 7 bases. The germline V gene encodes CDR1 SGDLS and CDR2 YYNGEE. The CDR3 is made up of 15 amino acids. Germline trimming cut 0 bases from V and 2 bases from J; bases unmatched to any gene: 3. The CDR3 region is CASSVAGGSTDTQYF. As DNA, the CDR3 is TGTGCCAGCAGCGTAGCGGGGGGATCCACAGATACGCAGTATTTT.

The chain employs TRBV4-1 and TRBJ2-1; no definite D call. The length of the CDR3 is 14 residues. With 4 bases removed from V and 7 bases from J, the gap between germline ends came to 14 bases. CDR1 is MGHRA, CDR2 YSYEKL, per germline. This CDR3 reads CASSPRSSGNEQFF. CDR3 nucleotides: TGCGCCAGCAGCCCTCGGTCTTCCGGGAATGAGCAGTTCTTC.